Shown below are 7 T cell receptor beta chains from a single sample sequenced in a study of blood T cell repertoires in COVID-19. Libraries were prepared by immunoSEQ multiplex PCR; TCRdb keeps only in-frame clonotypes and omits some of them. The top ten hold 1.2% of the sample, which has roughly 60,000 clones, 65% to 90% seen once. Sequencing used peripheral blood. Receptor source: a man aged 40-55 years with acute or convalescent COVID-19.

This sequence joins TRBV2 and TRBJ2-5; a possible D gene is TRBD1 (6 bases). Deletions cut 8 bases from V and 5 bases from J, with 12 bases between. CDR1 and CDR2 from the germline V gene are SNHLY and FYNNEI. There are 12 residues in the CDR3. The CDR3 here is CASLQTGETQYF. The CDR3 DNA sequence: TGTGCCAGCCTACAAACAGGGGAGACCCAGTACTTC.

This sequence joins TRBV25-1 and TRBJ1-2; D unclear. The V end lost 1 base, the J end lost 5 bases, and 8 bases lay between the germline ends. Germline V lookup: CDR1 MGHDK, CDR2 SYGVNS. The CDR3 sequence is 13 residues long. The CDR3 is CASSESVLYGYTF. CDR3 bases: TGTGCCAGCAGTGAATCCGTCCTGTATGGCTACACCTTC.

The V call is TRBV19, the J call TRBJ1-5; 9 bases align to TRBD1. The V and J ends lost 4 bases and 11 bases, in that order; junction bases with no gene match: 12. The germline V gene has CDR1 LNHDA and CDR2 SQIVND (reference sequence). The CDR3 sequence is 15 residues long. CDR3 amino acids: CASSSPTGGSKAQHF. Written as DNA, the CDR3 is TGTGCCAGTAGTAGCCCGACAGGGGGGTCAAAGGCCCAGCATTTT.

This chain's CDR3 is CASSTFHEQFF. In nucleotides, the CDR3 is TGTGCCAGTAGTACTTTCCATGAGCAGTTCTTC. The gene calls are TRBV19 and TRBJ2-1; D not certain. CDR1 is LNHDA and CDR2 is SQIVND in the germline V gene (reference sequence). The CDR3 runs to 11 residues. Trimming cost V 4 bases and J 8 bases, with 6 bases left between them.

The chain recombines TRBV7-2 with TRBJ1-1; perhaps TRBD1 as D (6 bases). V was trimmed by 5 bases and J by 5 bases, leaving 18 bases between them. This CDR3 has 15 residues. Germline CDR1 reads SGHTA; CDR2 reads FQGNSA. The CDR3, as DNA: TGTGCCAGCAGCCTACCGGCAGGGGTATGGACTGAAGCTTTCTTT. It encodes CASSLPAGVWTEAFF. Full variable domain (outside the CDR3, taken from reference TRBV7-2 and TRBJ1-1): GAGVSQSPSNKVTEKGKDVELRCDPISGHTALYWYRQSLGQGLEFLIYFQGNSAPDKSGLPSDRFSAERTGGSVSTLTIQRTQQEDSAVYLCASSLPAGVWTEAFFGQGTRLTVV.

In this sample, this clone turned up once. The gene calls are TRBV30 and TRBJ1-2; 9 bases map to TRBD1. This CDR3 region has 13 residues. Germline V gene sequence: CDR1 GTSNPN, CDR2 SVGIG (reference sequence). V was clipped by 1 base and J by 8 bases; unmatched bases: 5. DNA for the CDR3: TGTGCCTGGAGTGAGGGACAGGGTGGCGGCTACACCTTC. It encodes CAWSEGQGGGYTF.

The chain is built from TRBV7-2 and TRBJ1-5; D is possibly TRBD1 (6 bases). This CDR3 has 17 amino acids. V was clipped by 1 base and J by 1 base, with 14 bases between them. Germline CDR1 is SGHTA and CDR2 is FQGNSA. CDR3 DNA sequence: TGTGCCAGCAGCTTAGTGGGGGCTCAGAGAAGCAATCAGCCCCAGCATTTT. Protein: CASSLVGAQRSNQPQHF.